What follows are 27 T cell receptor beta chains derived from one specimen sequenced in a study of human thymus T cells. Thymus pieces cut out during corrective heart surgery were the tissue that was used. The method was immunoSEQ multiplex PCR; TCRdb's version includes in-frame clones alone and lacks a portion of them. The table shows around 130,000 clones, with approximately 96% occurring only once. The specimen sequenced was thymus tissue. Source of these receptors: a boy under two years old with a congenital heart defect but otherwise immunologically healthy.

V gene TRBV4-1 combines with J gene TRBJ1-3, with 9 positions matching TRBD1. This CDR3 has 16 amino acids. With 3 bases clipped from V and 1 base from J, the junction kept 4 bases outside the gene matches. CDR1 and CDR2 (germline): MGHRA, YSYEKL. The CDR3 loop reads CASSHGTGLSGNTIYF. The CDR3 DNA reads as TGCGCCAGCAGCCACGGGACAGGGTTATCTGGAAACACCATATATTTT.

The chain uses TRBV4-3 and TRBJ2-7, with D possibly matching TRBD2 (6 bases). The CDR3 loop spans 16 amino acids. Germline V gene sequence: CDR1 LGHNA, CDR2 YSLEER. Trimming shortened V by 0 bases and J by 9 bases, and 21 bases separated the two germline ends. The chain's CDR3 is CASSQDRRDAGSGQYF. In DNA form, the CDR3 reads TGCGCCAGCAGCCAAGATCGAAGAGACGCCGGGAGTGGGCAGTACTTC.

The chain uses TRBV25-1 and TRBJ2-7, with D perhaps TRBD2 (5 bases). V was trimmed by 0 bases and J by 1 base, leaving 13 bases between them. Germline-derived CDR1 and CDR2 are MGHDK and SYGVNS. The CDR3 consists of 16 residues. The CDR3 here is CASSEYWADSSYEQYF. The DNA of the CDR3 is TGTGCCAGCAGTGAATATTGGGCGGACTCATCCTACGAGCAGTACTTC.

The chain employs TRBV28 and TRBJ1-5, with D possibly matching TRBD1 (6 bases). The germline V gene has CDR1 MDHEN and CDR2 SYDVKM. Trimming cost V 7 bases and J 5 bases, with 15 bases left between them. The CDR3 extends over 14 amino acids. CDR3 amino acids: CASTSSGVDQPQHF. CDR3 nucleotide sequence: TGTGCCAGCACATCCTCAGGGGTAGATCAGCCCCAGCATTTT.

The chain has TRBV2 and TRBJ2-5, with TRBD1 identical over 7 bases. The length of the CDR3 is 14 residues. CDR1 is SNHLY and CDR2 is FYNNEI in the germline V gene. The V gene end was trimmed by 7 bases and the J gene end by 1 base; junction bases not matched to a gene: 6. The CDR3 region has the DNA TGTGCCAGCAATCTCCGGGACAGCCAAGAGACCCAGTACTTC. This gives the protein CASNLRDSQETQYF.

This clone has a single count. The rearrangement links TRBV4-2 to TRBJ2-7, with D unclear. Germline loops: CDR1 LGHNA, CDR2 YNFKEQ. The CDR3 is 13 residues long. Trimming took 0 bases from V and 4 from J, leaving 7 bases between them. The CDR3, as DNA: TGTGCCAGCAGCCAAGACGCCCCATACGAGCAGTACTTC. It is translated as CASSQDAPYEQYF.

The chain joins TRBV7-9 to TRBJ1-6; D unresolved. This CDR3 comprises 12 residues. In germline, CDR1 is SEHNR, CDR2 FQNEAQ (reference sequence). The V end was cut by 5 bases, the J end by 7 bases, with 6 bases between. CDR3 in amino acids: CASSRGNSPLHF. CDR3 DNA sequence: TGTGCCAGCAGCCGAGGGAATTCACCCCTCCACTTT. Filled out from reference TRBV7-9 and TRBJ1-6, the complete variable domain reads DTGVSQNPRHKITKRGQNVTFRCDPISEHNRLYWYRQTLGQGPEFLTYFQNEAQLEKSRLLSDRFSAERPKGSFSTLEIQRTEQGDSAMYLCASSRGNSPLHFGNGTRLTVT.

The gene calls are TRBV6-6 and TRBJ1-6, with 8 bases matching TRBD1. This CDR3 comprises 14 residues. Germline CDR1 is MNHNY and CDR2 is SVGAGI (reference sequence). V was pared by 4 bases and J by 8 bases, with 4 bases of the junction left unmatched. The CDR3 sequence is CASSSGQGYSPLHF. CDR3 DNA sequence: TGTGCCAGCAGTTCCGGACAGGGTTATTCACCCCTCCACTTT.

This chain links TRBV5-5 with TRBJ2-2; D is possibly TRBD1 (6 bases). The CDR3 loop spans 15 amino acids. Per the germline V gene, CDR1 is SGHKS and CDR2 is YYEKEE (reference sequence). V lost 4 bases and J lost 0, with 10 bases in between. CDR3 DNA sequence: TGTGCCAGCAGCCAAACAGGGCCGAACACCGGGGAGCTGTTTTTT. It is translated as CASSQTGPNTGELFF.

The rearrangement uses TRBV14 and TRBJ2-5, with TRBD2 identical over 13 bases. CDR1 is SGHDN, CDR2 FVKESK, per germline. The CDR3 totals 19 residues. The ends lost 0 bases at V and 2 bases at J; junction bases unmatched: 9. This chain's CDR3 is CASSQDRPPGLAGQETQYF. The DNA for the CDR3 is TGTGCCAGCAGCCAAGATAGGCCACCGGGACTAGCGGGACAAGAGACCCAGTACTTC.

The V and J genes are TRBV27 and TRBJ2-1; possible D gene TRBD2, 6 bases. CDR3 size: 13 residues. CDR1 is MNHEY and CDR2 is SMNVEV in the germline V gene (reference sequence). Trimming took off 3 bases at V and 5 bases at J, with 8 bases between the two ends. CDR3 sequence reads: CASSFRGDNEQFF. CDR3 sequence (DNA): TGTGCCAGCAGTTTTCGCGGGGACAATGAGCAGTTCTTC.

J is TRBJ2-7 and V is TRBV7-9; the match to TRBD2 covers 7 bases. The V and J ends lost 5 bases and 12 bases, in that order; junction bases with no gene match: 16. The CDR3 is 14 amino acids. CDR1 and CDR2 (germline): SEHNR, FQNEAQ (reference sequence). CDR3 nucleotides: TGTGCCAGCAGCCCGCATGGGGCTAGCGGAGTCCTGTACTTC. As protein: CASSPHGASGVLYF.

The chain joins TRBV23-1 to TRBJ1-5; unclear D gene. TRBV23-1 is annotated as an ORF whose role is uncertain. CDR3 length: 16 residues. With 1 base removed from V and 2 bases from J, the gap between germline ends came to 12 bases. CDR3 nucleotide sequence: TGCGCCAGCAGTCAATTCGCCAATGTAGGCAATCAGCCCCAGCATTTT. Translation: CASSQFANVGNQPQHF.

V gene TRBV6-5 combines with J gene TRBJ1-4, with 7 positions matching TRBD1. V gave up 6 bases and J gave up 4 bases; unmatched junction bases: 5. The CDR3 loop spans 14 amino acids. Germline loops: CDR1 MNHEY, CDR2 SVGAGI. CDR3 sequence reads: CASSRGQDNEKLFF. The CDR3 region has the DNA TGTGCCAGCAGCCGCGGACAGGATAATGAAAAACTGTTTTTT.

The gene calls are TRBV27 and TRBJ2-7, with unresolved D. The CDR3 is 14 residues long. CDR1 and CDR2 (germline): MNHEY, SMNVEV (reference sequence). V was pared by 2 bases and J by 0 bases, with 8 bases between. Here the CDR3 DNA reads TGTGCCAGCAGTTTAAAGGCACTCTCCTACGAGCAGTACTTC. Amino acids: CASSLKALSYEQYF.

This chain uses TRBV10-1 with TRBJ1-1; D perhaps matches TRBD1 (5 bases). The CDR3 sequence is 15 residues long. CDR1 is WNHNN and CDR2 is SYGVQD in the germline V gene (reference sequence). Trimming left V 4 bases short and J 0 bases short, with 12 bases between. This CDR3 reads CASSGRRGVNTEAFF. In nucleotides, the CDR3 is TGCGCCAGCAGTGGGCGGAGGGGCGTGAACACTGAAGCTTTCTTT.

The V call is TRBV23-1, the J call TRBJ2-6; D call uncertain. TRBV23-1 counts as an open reading frame of uncertain function. CDR3 length: 16 amino acids. V lost 3 bases and J lost 0, with 9 bases in between. The CDR3 DNA reads TGCGCCAGCAGTCAGGGTAGACTCTCTGGGGCCAACGTCCTGACTTTC. Amino acids: CASSQGRLSGANVLTF.

V is TRBV28 and J is TRBJ1-5; 7 bases match TRBD1. Germline V CDR1 and CDR2: MDHEN, SYDVKM. J gave up 4 bases and V 3 bases, and 3 bases lay outside the gene matches. The CDR3 extends over 14 amino acids. The CDR3 is CASSLWGQNQPQHF. The CDR3 DNA follows: TGTGCCAGCAGTTTGTGGGGACAGAATCAGCCCCAGCATTTT.

The V gene is TRBV13, the J gene TRBJ2-7, with 10 nucleotides matching TRBD2. Germline CDR1 and CDR2: PRHDT and FYEKMQ (reference sequence). With V trimmed by 5 bases and J by 2 bases, 3 bases remained unmatched. This CDR3 comprises 14 residues. In DNA, the CDR3 is TGTGCCAGCAGCGGACTAGCGGCCACCTACGAGCAGTACTTC. It translates to CASSGLAATYEQYF.

In this sample, this clone turned up once. The chain has TRBV25-1 and TRBJ2-3; tentatively, D is TRBD1 or TRBD2 (6 bases each). The CDR3 is 12 amino acids. With 6 bases removed from V and 6 bases from J, the gap between germline ends came to 10 bases. The V gene's germline CDR1 is MGHDK and CDR2 SYGVNS. CDR3 region: CASRWGADTQYF. The CDR3 DNA reads as TGTGCCAGCAGGTGGGGGGCGGATACGCAGTATTTT.

This clone was found once. The rearrangement links TRBV10-3 to TRBJ2-5; 8 bases line up with TRBD2. J was trimmed by 1 base and V by 3 bases; bases with no gene match: 10. Germline V gene lookup returns CDR1 ENHRY and CDR2 SYGVKD. This CDR3 has 17 residues. The CDR3 spells CAISDYGTSDFQETQYF. CDR3 coding DNA: TGTGCCATCAGTGATTATGGGACTAGTGATTTCCAAGAGACCCAGTACTTC.

V usage is TRBV5-4 and J usage is TRBJ2-5; a weak D match, TRBD1 (6 bases). Germline CDR1 and CDR2: SGHNT and YYREEE (reference sequence). Trimming took off 2 bases at V and 3 bases at J, with 14 bases between the two ends. There are 15 residues in the CDR3. The CDR3 coding sequence is TGTGCCAGCAGCTTATCAGGGGCCCCAAAAGAGACCCAGTACTTC. Translating gives CASSLSGAPKETQYF.

The gene calls are TRBV15 and TRBJ2-1; D not certain. This CDR3 is 12 amino acids long. Trimming cost V 0 bases and J 8 bases, with 5 bases left between them. Per the germline V gene, CDR1 is LNHNV and CDR2 is YYDKDF (reference sequence). The CDR3 here is CATSRDMDEQFF. CDR3 nucleotide sequence: TGTGCCACCAGCAGAGATATGGATGAGCAGTTCTTC. Full variable domain (remainder filled in from reference TRBV15 and TRBJ2-1): DAMVIQNPRYQVTQFGKPVTLSCSQTLNHNVMYWYQQKSSQAPKLLFHYYDKDFNNEADTPDNFQSRRPNTSFCFLDIRSPGLGDTAMYLCATSRDMDEQFFGPGTRLTVL.

This chain connects TRBV15 to TRBJ2-2, with 10 positions matching TRBD1. The CDR3 contains 18 residues. The germline V gene has CDR1 LNHNV and CDR2 YYDKDF (reference sequence). V shed 5 bases, J shed 5 bases, and the junction held 14 bases outside the gene matches. The chain's CDR3 is CATSLALKGTGVTGELFF. The CDR3 nucleotides read TGTGCCACCAGCCTAGCCTTAAAGGGGACAGGGGTGACCGGGGAGCTGTTTTTT.

The J gene is TRBJ2-7, the V gene TRBV20-1; 7 bases fit TRBD2. V lost 5 bases to trimming and J lost 6 bases; unmatched junction nucleotides: 4. Germline V gene lookup returns CDR1 DFQATT and CDR2 SNEGSKA (reference sequence). This CDR3 comprises 11 residues. CDR3 nucleotide sequence: TGCAGTGCTGGGAGGGAGGCCGAGCAGTACTTC. Its translation is CSAGREAEQYF.

V is TRBV5-6 and J is TRBJ1-6; a weak D match, TRBD1 (5 bases). The CDR3 covers 16 residues. Trimming removed 0 bases from V and 3 bases from J, with 10 bases in between. Germline V gives CDR1 SGHDT, CDR2 YYEEEE. The CDR3 here is CASSLGGDCYNSPLHF. In DNA form, the CDR3 reads TGTGCCAGCAGCTTGGGCGGGGACTGCTATAATTCACCCCTCCACTTT.

The table lists this clone with a few counts. The chain carries TRBV4-2 and TRBJ2-5, with D perhaps TRBD1 (5 bases). The CDR3 length is 13 residues. Germline V gene lookup returns CDR1 LGHNA and CDR2 YNFKEQ. The V and J ends lost 5 bases and 5 bases respectively, with 12 bases between them. The CDR3 region is CASSDSFRETQYF. In DNA form, the CDR3 reads TGTGCCAGCAGCGACAGTTTTCGGGAGACCCAGTACTTC.